This T cell receptor (beta chain) was captured in a study of T cells expressing NK-cell markers. Comment on this clonotype: Its antigen is currently unknown.

Using the 5' RACE reads, TCRdb records one entry per CDR3 protein without DNA. In total, the table holds around 550,000 distinct CDR3 sequences. General observations from the study: There were four donors in whom these clonotypes also led the CD3+CD56-NKG2C+ fraction.

This TCR was recovered from a man younger than 35 in good health. The source material was blood T cells: a sorted CD56 or NKG2C T cell subset, CD4+ or CD8+ T cells, or bulk PBMC T cells (not recorded which).

The chain's CDR3 is CSATSGLTYNEQFF. The rearrangement uses TRBV20-1 and TRBJ2-1. This CDR3 spans 14 amino acids. The V gene's germline CDR1 is DFQATT and CDR2 SNEGSKA (reference sequence).